This TCR beta chain was identified during a study of T cells in Graves' hyperthyroidism and ophthalmopathy. Study observations and caveats: Most thyroid clonotypes expanded above 0.001 were also detected in blood.

TCR beta CDR3 regions were amplified from RNA. HTBI primers drove first-round RT-PCR of the TCR CDR3. One entry per CDR3 protein results from TCRdb running MiXCR on the multiplex PCR reads. The sample shows about 350,000 distinct CDR3 sequences, about a sixth of them seen only once. This clonotype was counted a few times. Its matching antigen is unknown. CDR1 is MNHNS and CDR2 is SASEGT in the germline V gene. The V end lost 6 bases, the J end lost 4 bases, and 9 bases lay between the germline ends. The CDR3 covers 12 residues. This chain links TRBV6-1 with TRBJ1-1; D not resolved. Specimen: blood. The sequence came from a woman aged 25 to 39 with Graves' hyperthyroidism that later progressed to Graves' ophthalmopathy. CDR3 in amino acids: CASSGVFTEAFF. The CDR3 nucleotides read TGTGCCAGCAGCGGAGTATTCACTGAAGCTTTCTTT.